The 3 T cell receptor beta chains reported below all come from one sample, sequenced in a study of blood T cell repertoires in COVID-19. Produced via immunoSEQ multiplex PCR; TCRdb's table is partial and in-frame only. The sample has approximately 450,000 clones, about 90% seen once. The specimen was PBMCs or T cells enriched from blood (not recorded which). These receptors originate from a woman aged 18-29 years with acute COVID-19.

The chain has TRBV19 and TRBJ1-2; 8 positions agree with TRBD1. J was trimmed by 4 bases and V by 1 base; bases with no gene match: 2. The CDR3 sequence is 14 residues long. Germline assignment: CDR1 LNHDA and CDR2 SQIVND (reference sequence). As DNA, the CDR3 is TGTGCCAGTAGTATAGGACAGGGGACCTATGGCTACACCTTC. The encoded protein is CASSIGQGTYGYTF.

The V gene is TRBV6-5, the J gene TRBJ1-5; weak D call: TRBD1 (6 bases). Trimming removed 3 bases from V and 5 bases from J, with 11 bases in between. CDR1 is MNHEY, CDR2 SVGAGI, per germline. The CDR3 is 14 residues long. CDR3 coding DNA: TGTGCCAGCAGTTATGGACAGAACCATCAGCCCCAGCATTTT. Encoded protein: CASSYGQNHQPQHF.

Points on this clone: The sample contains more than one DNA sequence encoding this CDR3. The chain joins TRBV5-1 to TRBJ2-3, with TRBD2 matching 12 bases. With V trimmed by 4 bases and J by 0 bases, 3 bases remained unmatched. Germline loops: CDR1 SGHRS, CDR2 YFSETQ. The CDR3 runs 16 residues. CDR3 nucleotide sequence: TGCGCCAGCAGCCTCGGACTAGCGGGAAGCACAGATACGCAGTATTTT. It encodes CASSLGLAGSTDTQYF. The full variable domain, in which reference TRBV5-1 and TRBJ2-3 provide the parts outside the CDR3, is KAGVTQTPRYLIKTRGQQVTLSCSPISGHRSVSWYQQTPGQGLQFLFEYFSETQRNKGNFPGRFSGRQFSNSRSEMNVSTLELGDSALYLCASSLGLAGSTDTQYFGPGTRLTVL.